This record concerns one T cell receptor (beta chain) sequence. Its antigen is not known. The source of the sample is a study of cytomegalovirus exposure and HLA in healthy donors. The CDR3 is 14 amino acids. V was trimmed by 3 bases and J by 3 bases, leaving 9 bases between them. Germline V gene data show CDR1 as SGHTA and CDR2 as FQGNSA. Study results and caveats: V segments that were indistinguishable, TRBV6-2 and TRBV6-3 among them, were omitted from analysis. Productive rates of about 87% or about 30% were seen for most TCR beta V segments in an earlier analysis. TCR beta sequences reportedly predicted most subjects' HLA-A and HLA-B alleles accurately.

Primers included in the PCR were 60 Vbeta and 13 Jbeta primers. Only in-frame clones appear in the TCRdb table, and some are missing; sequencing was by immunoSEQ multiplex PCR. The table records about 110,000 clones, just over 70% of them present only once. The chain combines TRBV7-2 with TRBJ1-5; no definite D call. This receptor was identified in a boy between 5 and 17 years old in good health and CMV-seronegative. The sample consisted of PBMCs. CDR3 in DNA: TGTGCCAGCAGCTTGAGTGGGCACAATCAGCCCCAGCATTTT. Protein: CASSLSGHNQPQHF.